This paragraph reports one T cell receptor beta chain. The antigen is undetermined. The data belong to a study of blood T cells in healthy people across ages. Study-wide results and caveats: Possibly confounding the expanded clonotype changes was the fact that donor CMV status was unknown.

V trimming: 3 bases; J trimming: 6 bases; junction bases outside the gene matches: 12. The CDR3 spans 16 residues. The germline V gene has CDR1 MDHEN and CDR2 SYDVKM. A second 7 to 11 cycle PCR used barcoded and J-beta primers. MiXCR was run by TCRdb on the 5' RACE reads, yielding one entry per CDR3 protein. Here the sample spans about 760,000 distinct CDR3 sequences, about 56% being singletons. Sequences were obtained from blood. The TCR comes from a man between 35 and 55 years old in good health. V and J are TRBV28 and TRBJ1-1, with 8 bases that match TRBD1. The CDR3 region has the DNA TGTGCCAGCAGTTTGGACAGGGCCCCAACCCAACCTGAAGCTTTCTTT. Its protein product is CASSLDRAPTQPEAFF.